The rows below give T cell receptor beta chains drawn from one sample of a study of blood T cell repertoires in COVID-19. Using immunoSEQ multiplex PCR, the repertoire was profiled, and TCRdb retains in-frame clones only, with some absent. The profile covers about 260,000 clones, with 86% appearing a single time and around 2.1% taken by the ten largest. Sequencing was performed on PBMCs or T cells enriched from blood (not recorded which). The receptors come from a woman aged 45 to 65 who had recovered from COVID-19. Each CDR3 is given with its conserved first and last residue. The order of the fields is V gene, CDR3 length, clone size, J gene, CDR3 protein. Clone size is given for some rows only: seen once, a few or many times, or a class if the clone is expanded.

V: TRBV3-1/TRBV3-2
length: 16
size: -
J: TRBJ2-1
CDR3: CASSQDGRGSYNEQFF

V: TRBV6-6
length: 12
size: -
J: TRBJ1-1
CDR3: CASCIGFTEAFF

V: TRBV10-3
length: 15
size: -
J: TRBJ1-4
CDR3: CAISEPGTGDEKLFF

V: TRBV5-1
length: 11
size: -
J: TRBJ2-5
CDR3: CASSFEETQYF

V: TRBV7-9
length: 13
size: -
J: TRBJ1-1
CDR3: CASSLHQNTEAFF

V: TRBV6-5
length: 14
size: -
J: TRBJ2-1
CDR3: CASTGRGRYNEQFF

V: TRBV12-3/TRBV12-4
length: 12
size: -
J: TRBJ1-2
CDR3: CASSFSSYGYTF

V: TRBV6-5
length: 12
size: -
J: TRBJ1-6
CDR3: CASRQPPSPLHF

V: TRBV5-1
length: 14
size: -
J: TRBJ2-4
CDR3: CASSLVESKNIQYF

V: TRBV10-2
length: 14
size: few
J: TRBJ2-3
CDR3: CASKAGGDTDTQYF

V: TRBV3-1/TRBV3-2
length: 13
size: -
J: TRBJ2-5
CDR3: CASSQTIGETQYF

V: TRBV6-5
length: 14
size: -
J: TRBJ1-1
CDR3: CASSTQGVGTEAFF

V: TRBV3-1/TRBV3-2
length: 16
size: few
J: TRBJ2-2
CDR3: CASSQTDRGRVGELFF

V: TRBV21-1
length: 12
size: -
J: TRBJ1-1
CDR3: CASSKEESEAFF

V: TRBV2
length: 14
size: few
J: TRBJ1-5
CDR3: CASSVSGSNQPQHF

V: TRBV7-9
length: 14
size: -
J: TRBJ2-7
CDR3: CASSRGDRVYEQYF

V: TRBV10-3
length: 16
size: -
J: TRBJ2-7
CDR3: CAISLGLAGEPYEQYF

V: TRBV11-1
length: 15
size: -
J: TRBJ1-6
CDR3: CASSLAGGYNSPLHF

V: TRBV6-1
length: 16
size: -
J: TRBJ2-1
CDR3: CASSEQVQSNIDEQFF

V: TRBV4-3
length: 15
size: -
J: TRBJ2-7
CDR3: CASSQEDRLLYEQYF

V: TRBV18
length: 14
size: -
J: TRBJ2-7
CDR3: CASSPDDRNYEQYF

V: TRBV21-1
length: 16
size: -
J: TRBJ2-1
CDR3: CASSNLAGGGVHEQFF

V: TRBV5-1
length: 16
size: -
J: TRBJ1-3
CDR3: CASSVGQIYSGNTIYF

V: TRBV4-3
length: 13
size: few
J: TRBJ1-2
CDR3: CASSQERGYGYTF

V: TRBV5-1
length: 15
size: -
J: TRBJ1-1
CDR3: CASSPQGANSREAFF

V: TRBV7-2
length: 17
size: -
J: TRBJ1-1
CDR3: CASSSRGRGRLNTEAFF

V: TRBV12-2
length: 16
size: once
J: TRBJ1-5
CDR3: CASRLGPQGCNQPQHF

V: TRBV3-1/TRBV3-2
length: 14
size: -
J: TRBJ1-5
CDR3: CASSRGQERQPQHF

V: TRBV9
length: 13
size: -
J: TRBJ1-2
CDR3: CASSVGAEDGYTF

V: TRBV7-8
length: 15
size: -
J: TRBJ2-7
CDR3: CASSPRDFSPYEQYF

V: TRBV25-1
length: 13
size: -
J: TRBJ2-7
CDR3: CASSEWQSYEQYF

V: TRBV15
length: 15
size: -
J: TRBJ1-5
CDR3: CATRRERGNNQPQHF

V: TRBV6-5
length: 13
size: -
J: TRBJ1-1
CDR3: CASSILGNTEAFF

V: TRBV19
length: 16
size: -
J: TRBJ1-5
CDR3: CASTLGSLRSNQPQHF

V: TRBV5-1
length: 14
size: -
J: TRBJ1-2
CDR3: CASSLANAVQGYTF